The 20 T cell receptor beta chains below were found in one sample sequenced in a study of shared clonotypes between healthy human individuals. The protocol was immunoSEQ multiplex PCR, while the TCRdb copy is restricted to in-frame clones and leaves out a portion. The sample lists 600,000 to 750,000 clones, 72% occurring once. Sequenced: memory CD4+ T cells sorted from blood. Subset indicated: CD45RA-negative fraction. These receptors came from a woman under 40 in good health.

This clone turned up a few times. This chain joins TRBV6-6 and TRBJ1-5; D not certain. The CDR3 runs 13 residues. CDR1 is MNHNY and CDR2 is SVGAGI in the germline V gene (reference sequence). Trimming removed 2 bases at V and 12 bases at J, with 14 bases between. CDR3 coding DNA: TGTGCCAGCAGTTACGGGGAGGGTTCTAGCCAGCATTTT. Its translation is CASSYGEGSSQHF.

The chain has TRBV5-4 and TRBJ1-3; D call uncertain. Trimming stripped 5 bases from V and 4 bases from J, with 10 bases between. Germline assignment: CDR1 SGHNT and CDR2 YYREEE (reference sequence). The CDR3 has 13 amino acids. For the CDR3, the DNA is TGTGCCAGCAGTACCTATCAGGGAAACACCATATATTTT. It encodes CASSTYQGNTIYF.

In its sample, this clone was seen many times. V gene TRBV7-8 combines with J gene TRBJ1-1; no definite D call. Between the trimmed V and J ends, which lost 2 bases and 1 base, there was a span of 8 bases. The germline V gene has CDR1 SGHVS and CDR2 FQNEAQ. CDR3 length: 14 amino acids. For the CDR3, the DNA is TGTGCCAGCAGCTTATTAACACAGAACACTGAAGCTTTCTTT. The encoded protein is CASSLLTQNTEAFF.

The chain uses TRBV30 and TRBJ2-5; the match to TRBD1 covers 7 bases. The better agreement between TRBJ2-7 and the DNA end casts doubt on the J call. Germline V lookup: CDR1 GTSNPN, CDR2 SVGIG (reference sequence). This CDR3 is 13 amino acids long. CDR3 in amino acids: CAWSILTGVEQYF. The CDR3 bases are TGTGCCTGGAGTATCCTAACAGGGGTCGAGCAGTACTTC.

This chain connects TRBV5-6 to TRBJ2-7; 7 bases are shared with TRBD2. Trimming cost V 2 bases and J 2 bases; bases outside gene matches: 4. The length of the CDR3 is 14 residues. Per the germline V gene, CDR1 is SGHDT and CDR2 is YYEEEE. CDR3 region: CASSFFGGTYEQYF. In nucleotides, the CDR3 is TGTGCCAGCAGCTTTTTCGGGGGGACCTACGAGCAGTACTTC.

In this sample, this clone turned up a few times. In nucleotides, the CDR3 is TGTGCCAGTAGTACCCCCCACCTCGGGGGGAGCAATCAGCCCCAGCATTTT. Translating gives CASSTPHLGGSNQPQHF. This chain joins TRBV19 and TRBJ1-5, with a possible D match to TRBD1 (5 bases). Germline V gene data show CDR1 as LNHDA and CDR2 as SQIVND (reference sequence). The CDR3 sequence is 17 residues long. V lost 4 bases, J lost 1 base, and 17 bases lay in between.

This clone was detected only a few times. The chain couples TRBV27 to TRBJ1-1; D remains ambiguous. CDR1 and CDR2 (germline): MNHEY, SMNVEV (reference sequence). Trimming cost V 2 bases and J 3 bases, with 7 bases left between them. This CDR3 has 13 amino acids. CDR3 nucleotide sequence: TGTGCCAGCAGTTTAGTCTGGGACACTGAAGCTTTCTTT. It is translated as CASSLVWDTEAFF.

The rearrangement links TRBV28 to TRBJ1-1, with D tentatively TRBD1 (6 bases). The CDR3 spans 14 residues. CDR1 is MDHEN and CDR2 is SYDVKM in the germline V gene. With 6 bases removed from V and 11 bases from J, the gap between germline ends came to 22 bases. CDR3 nucleotides: TGTGCCAGCAGATCAGGAACAGGGTTATTAGTTGCTTTCTTT. Amino acids: CASRSGTGLLVAFF.

The gene calls are TRBV6-6 and TRBJ2-1; TRBD2 might be the D (5 bases). The V gene's germline CDR1 is MNHNY and CDR2 SVGAGI (reference sequence). V was cut by 10 bases and J by 0 bases, with 13 bases left in between. The CDR3 covers 14 residues. The CDR3 here is CATGKLGSYNEQFF. CDR3 bases: TGTGCCACTGGGAAACTAGGCTCCTACAATGAGCAGTTCTTC.

The chain couples TRBV4-1 to TRBJ1-2, with D possibly being TRBD1 (5 bases). The CDR3 has 15 amino acids. V dropped 0 bases and J dropped 4 bases, with 12 bases sitting between them. Germline CDR1 and CDR2: MGHRA and YSYEKL. The CDR3 nucleotides read TGCGCCAGCAGCCAAGATTCGGGGCGGGGCTATGGCTACACCTTC. Protein sequence: CASSQDSGRGYGYTF.

The chain links TRBV7-2 to TRBJ1-2; 10 nucleotides agree with TRBD1. With V trimmed by 1 base and J by 2 bases, 4 bases remained unmatched. CDR3 length equals 16 residues. The germline V gene has CDR1 SGHTA and CDR2 FQGNSA. CDR3 protein: CASSLGGQGINYGYTF. The CDR3 DNA follows: TGTGCCAGCAGCTTAGGGGGACAGGGGATAAACTATGGCTACACCTTC.

The chain has TRBV4-1 and TRBJ1-6, with no clear D. The CDR3 runs to 15 residues. Germline V gene lookup returns CDR1 MGHRA and CDR2 YSYEKL. Trimming took off 3 bases at V and 7 bases at J, with 13 bases between the two ends. The CDR3 DNA is TGCGCCAGCAGCCACCAATCCTCCCTCAATTCACCCCTCCACTTT. Its translation: CASSHQSSLNSPLHF.

The chain employs TRBV28 and TRBJ2-5; TRBD2 matches 9 bases. There are 13 residues in the CDR3. J was trimmed by 5 bases and V by 4 bases; bases with no gene match: 2. Germline CDR1 and CDR2: MDHEN and SYDVKM. The CDR3 sequence is CASSSSGRETQYF. DNA of the CDR3: TGTGCCAGCAGTTCCAGCGGGAGGGAGACCCAGTACTTC.

This chain joins TRBV25-1 and TRBJ2-1; 7 nucleotides line up with TRBD1. The CDR3 sequence is 14 residues long. The V segment lost 6 bases and the J segment 6 bases; nucleotides outside the gene matches: 8. Per germline, CDR1 MGHDK and CDR2 SYGVNS. The DNA for the CDR3 is TGTGCCAGCAGCGAAGAAGCAGGGGGCAATGAGCAGTTCTTC. It yields the protein CASSEEAGGNEQFF.

The gene calls are TRBV28 and TRBJ2-7; no clear D gene. CDR3 length: 15 amino acids. Germline CDR1 and CDR2: MDHEN and SYDVKM. V was pared by 2 bases and J by 2 bases, with 13 bases between. CDR3 nucleotides: TGTGCCAGCAGTTTACCCGAAAGAAGACCCTACGAGCAGTACTTC. This encodes CASSLPERRPYEQYF.

The chain employs TRBV5-8 and TRBJ2-7, with D perhaps assigned TRBD1 or TRBD2 (5 bases each). From germline, CDR1 is SGHTS and CDR2 YDEGEE. The CDR3 sequence is 15 residues long. V gave up 2 bases and J gave up 0 bases, with 12 bases separating them. In DNA form, the CDR3 reads TGTGCCAGCAGCTTAACATGGGGGACCTCCTACGAGCAGTACTTC. Translating it yields CASSLTWGTSYEQYF.

The CDR3 loop reads CASSVGTSGKDTQYF. The CDR3 nucleotides are TGTGCCAGCAGCGTAGGGACTAGCGGGAAGGATACGCAGTATTTT. The rearrangement uses TRBV9 and TRBJ2-3; 12 bases agree with TRBD2. Germline V gene lookup returns CDR1 SGDLS and CDR2 YYNGEE. V trimming: 0 bases; J trimming: 6 bases; junction bases outside the gene matches: 2. The CDR3 has 15 amino acids.

This clone has only one observation. The gene calls are TRBV7-3 and TRBJ2-1; no definite D call. Looked up from germline, CDR1 is SGHTA and CDR2 is FQGTGA. V shed 5 bases and J shed 13 bases, with 15 bases lying between them. The CDR3 covers 12 residues. The DNA for the CDR3 is TGTGCCAGCAGCCAAGAGGCCGGGCCCCAGTTCTTC. Its translation is CASSQEAGPQFF.

The rearrangement joins TRBV27 to TRBJ2-3; possible D gene TRBD2, 5 bases. The CDR3 covers 15 residues. V lost 5 bases, J lost 0 bases, and 12 bases lay in between. Germline V CDR1 and CDR2: MNHEY, SMNVEV (reference sequence). The CDR3 sequence: CASSRSLASTDTQYF. The CDR3 DNA sequence: TGTGCCAGCAGTCGCTCCCTAGCAAGCACAGATACGCAGTATTTT.

This clone was observed a handful of times. The V and J genes are TRBV7-6 and TRBJ2-3, with D perhaps being TRBD1 or TRBD2 (5 bases each). The CDR3 runs to 15 residues. Germline V lookup: CDR1 SGHVS, CDR2 FNYEAQ. Trimming left V 2 bases short and J 2 bases short, with 11 bases between. The CDR3 DNA reads as TGTGCCAGCAGCTTACCCTACGGGGCCACAGATACGCAGTATTTT. Its translation: CASSLPYGATDTQYF.